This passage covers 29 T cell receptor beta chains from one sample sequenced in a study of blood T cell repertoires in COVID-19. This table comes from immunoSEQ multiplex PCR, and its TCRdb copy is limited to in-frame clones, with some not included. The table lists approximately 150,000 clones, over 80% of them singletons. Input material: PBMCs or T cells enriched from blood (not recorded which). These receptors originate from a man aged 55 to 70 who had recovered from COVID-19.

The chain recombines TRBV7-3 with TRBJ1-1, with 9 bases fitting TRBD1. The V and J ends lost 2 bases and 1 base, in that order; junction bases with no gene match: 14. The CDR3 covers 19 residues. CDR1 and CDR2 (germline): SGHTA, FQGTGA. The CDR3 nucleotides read TGTGCCAGCAGCTTATTCGGGACAGGGCGCTCCGGCCCGAACACTGAAGCTTTCTTT. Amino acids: CASSLFGTGRSGPNTEAFF.

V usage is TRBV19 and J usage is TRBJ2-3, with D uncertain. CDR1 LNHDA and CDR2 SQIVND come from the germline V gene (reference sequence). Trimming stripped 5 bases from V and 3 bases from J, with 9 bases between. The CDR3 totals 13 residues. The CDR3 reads CASSVSVTDTQYF. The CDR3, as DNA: TGTGCCAGTAGTGTCTCCGTAACAGATACGCAGTATTTT.

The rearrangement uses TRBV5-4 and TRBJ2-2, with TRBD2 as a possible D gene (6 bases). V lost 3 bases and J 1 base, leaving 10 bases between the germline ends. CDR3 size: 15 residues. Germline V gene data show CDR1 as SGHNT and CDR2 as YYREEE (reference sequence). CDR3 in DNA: TGTGCCAGCAGCTCGTCCGGGAGGAACACCGGGGAGCTGTTTTTT. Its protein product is CASSSSGRNTGELFF.

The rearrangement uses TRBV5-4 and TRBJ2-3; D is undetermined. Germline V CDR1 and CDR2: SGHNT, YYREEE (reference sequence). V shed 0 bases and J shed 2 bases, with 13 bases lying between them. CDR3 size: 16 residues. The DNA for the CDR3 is TGTGCCAGCAGCTTGGATGGTAACCCTAACACAGATACGCAGTATTTT. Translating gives CASSLDGNPNTDTQYF.

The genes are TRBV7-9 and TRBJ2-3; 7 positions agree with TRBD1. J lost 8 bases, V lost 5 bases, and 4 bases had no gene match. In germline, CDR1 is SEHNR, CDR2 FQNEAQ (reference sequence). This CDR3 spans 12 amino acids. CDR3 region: CASSQGVGTQYF. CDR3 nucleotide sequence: TGTGCCAGCAGCCAGGGGGTCGGTACGCAGTATTTT.

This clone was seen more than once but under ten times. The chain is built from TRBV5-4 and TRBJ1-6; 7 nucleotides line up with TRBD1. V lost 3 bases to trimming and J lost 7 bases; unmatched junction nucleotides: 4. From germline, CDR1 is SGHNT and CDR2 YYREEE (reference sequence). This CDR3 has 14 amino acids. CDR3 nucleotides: TGTGCCAGCAGCTCCAGGGGGGAGAATTCACCCCTCCACTTT. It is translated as CASSSRGENSPLHF.

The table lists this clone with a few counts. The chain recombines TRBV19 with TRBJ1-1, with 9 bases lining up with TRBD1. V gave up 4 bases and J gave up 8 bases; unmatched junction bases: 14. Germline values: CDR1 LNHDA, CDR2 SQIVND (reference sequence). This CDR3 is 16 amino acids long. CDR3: CASSRTGTGKGSEAFF. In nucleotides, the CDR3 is TGTGCCAGTAGTAGGACGGGGACAGGGAAGGGGTCGGAAGCTTTCTTT. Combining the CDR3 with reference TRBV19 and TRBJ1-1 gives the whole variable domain DGGITQSPKYLFRKEGQNVTLSCEQNLNHDAMYWYRQDPGQGLRLIYYSQIVNDFQKGDIAEGYSVSREKKESFPLTVTSAQKNPTAFYLCASSRTGTGKGSEAFFGQGTRLTVV.

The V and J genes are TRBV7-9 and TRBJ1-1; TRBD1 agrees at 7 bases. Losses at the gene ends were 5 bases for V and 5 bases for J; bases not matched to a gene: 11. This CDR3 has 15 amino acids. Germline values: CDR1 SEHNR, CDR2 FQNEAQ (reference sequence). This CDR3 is CASSGRTGPGTEAFF. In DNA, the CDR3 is TGTGCCAGCAGCGGAAGGACAGGCCCGGGTACTGAAGCTTTCTTT.

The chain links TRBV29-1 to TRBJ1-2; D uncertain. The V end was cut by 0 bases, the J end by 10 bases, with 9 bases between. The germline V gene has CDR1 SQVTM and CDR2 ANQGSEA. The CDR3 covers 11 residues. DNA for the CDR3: TGCAGCGTTGAAGATTCGACTATCTACACCTTC. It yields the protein CSVEDSTIYTF.

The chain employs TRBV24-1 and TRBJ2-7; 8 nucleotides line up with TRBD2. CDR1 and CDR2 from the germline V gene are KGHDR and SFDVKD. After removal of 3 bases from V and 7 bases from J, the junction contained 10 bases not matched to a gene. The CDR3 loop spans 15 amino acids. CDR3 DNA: TGTGCCACCAGTGATGAACGAGCGGGGGCCTGGGAGCAGTACTTC. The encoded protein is CATSDERAGAWEQYF.

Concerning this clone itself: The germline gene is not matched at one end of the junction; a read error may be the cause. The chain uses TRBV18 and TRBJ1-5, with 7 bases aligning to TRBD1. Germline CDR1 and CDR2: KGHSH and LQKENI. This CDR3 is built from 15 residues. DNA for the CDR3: TGTGCCAGCTCCCCACGGACAGGCAGCAATCAGCCCCAGCATTTT. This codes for CASSPRTGSNQPQHF.

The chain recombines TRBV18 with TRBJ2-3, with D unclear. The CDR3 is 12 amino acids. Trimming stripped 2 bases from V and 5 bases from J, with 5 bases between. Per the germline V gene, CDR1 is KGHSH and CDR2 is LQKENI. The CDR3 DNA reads TGTGCCAGCTCACCAGGCCAAGATACGCAGTATTTT. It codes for CASSPGQDTQYF.

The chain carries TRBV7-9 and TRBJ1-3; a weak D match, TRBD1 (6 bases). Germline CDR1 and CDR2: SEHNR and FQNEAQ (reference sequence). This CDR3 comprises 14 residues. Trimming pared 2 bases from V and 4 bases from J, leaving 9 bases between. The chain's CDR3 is CASSLFGTGNTIYF. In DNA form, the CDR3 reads TGTGCCAGCAGCTTATTTGGGACAGGAAACACCATATATTTT.

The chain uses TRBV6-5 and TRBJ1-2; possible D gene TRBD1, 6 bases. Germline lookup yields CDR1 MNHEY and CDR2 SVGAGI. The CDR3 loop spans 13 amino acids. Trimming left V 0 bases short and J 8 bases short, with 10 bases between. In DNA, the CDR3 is TGTGCCAGCAGTTACTCCGGGGACACGGGCTACACCTTC. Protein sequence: CASSYSGDTGYTF.

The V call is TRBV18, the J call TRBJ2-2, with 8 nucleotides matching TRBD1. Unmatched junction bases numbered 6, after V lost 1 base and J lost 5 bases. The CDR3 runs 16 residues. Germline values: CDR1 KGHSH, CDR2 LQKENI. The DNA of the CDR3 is TGTGCCAGCTCACCACTTCAGGGGGCAAGGACCGGGGAGCTGTTTTTT. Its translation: CASSPLQGARTGELFF.

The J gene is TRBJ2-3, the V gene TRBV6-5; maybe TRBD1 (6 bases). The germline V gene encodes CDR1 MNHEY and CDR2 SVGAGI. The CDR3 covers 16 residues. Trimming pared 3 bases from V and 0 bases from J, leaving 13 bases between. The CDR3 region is CASSYQGKSSTDTQYF. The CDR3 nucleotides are TGTGCCAGCAGTTATCAGGGGAAATCTAGCACAGATACGCAGTATTTT.

In DNA form, the CDR3 reads TGTGCCAGCAGCCCTGGACAGGGACGTGGGGCCCAGTACTTC. It translates to CASSPGQGRGAQYF. The genes are TRBV5-6 and TRBJ2-5, with 8 bases that match TRBD1. J gave up 9 bases and V 4 bases, and 11 bases lay outside the gene matches. Germline V gene data show CDR1 as SGHDT and CDR2 as YYEEEE. The CDR3 spans 14 residues.

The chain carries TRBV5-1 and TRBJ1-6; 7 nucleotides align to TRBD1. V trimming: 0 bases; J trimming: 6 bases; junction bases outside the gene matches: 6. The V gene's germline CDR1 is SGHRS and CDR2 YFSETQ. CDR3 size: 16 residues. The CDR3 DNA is TGCGCCAGCAGCTTGGACAGGGGAGGCTTTAATTCACCCCTCCACTTT. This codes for CASSLDRGGFNSPLHF.

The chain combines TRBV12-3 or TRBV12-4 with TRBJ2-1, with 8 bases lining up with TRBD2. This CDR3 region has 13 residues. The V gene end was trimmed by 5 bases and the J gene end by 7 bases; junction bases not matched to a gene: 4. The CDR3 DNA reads TGTGCCAGCAGTCAGGGACTAGATAATGAGCAGTTCTTC. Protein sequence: CASSQGLDNEQFF.

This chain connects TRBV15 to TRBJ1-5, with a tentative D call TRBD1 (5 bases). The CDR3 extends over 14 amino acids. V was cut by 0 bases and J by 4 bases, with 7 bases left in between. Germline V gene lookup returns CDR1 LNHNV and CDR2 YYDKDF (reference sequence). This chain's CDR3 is CATSRDGGNQPQHF. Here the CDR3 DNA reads TGTGCCACCAGCAGAGATGGGGGGAATCAGCCCCAGCATTTT.

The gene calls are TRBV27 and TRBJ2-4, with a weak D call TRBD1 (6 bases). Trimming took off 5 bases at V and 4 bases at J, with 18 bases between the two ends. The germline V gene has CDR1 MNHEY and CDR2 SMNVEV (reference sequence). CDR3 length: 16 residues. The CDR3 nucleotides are TGTGCCAGCAGTCCCACCCCCGGGACACTAAAAAACATTCAGTACTTC. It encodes CASSPTPGTLKNIQYF.

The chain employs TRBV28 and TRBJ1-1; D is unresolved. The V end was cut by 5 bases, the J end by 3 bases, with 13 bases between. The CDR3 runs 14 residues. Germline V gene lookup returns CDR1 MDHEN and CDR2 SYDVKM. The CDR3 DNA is TGTGCCAGCAGTCTCCGGGGTGGGTACACTGAAGCTTTCTTT. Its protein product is CASSLRGGYTEAFF.

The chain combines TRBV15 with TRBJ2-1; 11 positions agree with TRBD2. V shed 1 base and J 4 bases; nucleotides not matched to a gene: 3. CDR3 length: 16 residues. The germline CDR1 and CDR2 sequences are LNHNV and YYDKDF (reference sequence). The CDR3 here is CATSRVLAGAYNEQFF. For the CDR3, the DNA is TGTGCCACCAGCAGAGTACTAGCGGGAGCTTACAATGAGCAGTTCTTC.

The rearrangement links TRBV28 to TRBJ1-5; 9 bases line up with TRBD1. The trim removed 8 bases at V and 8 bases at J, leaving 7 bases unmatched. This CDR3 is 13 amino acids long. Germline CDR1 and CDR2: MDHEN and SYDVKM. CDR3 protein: CASLTGGEEPQHF. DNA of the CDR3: TGTGCCAGCCTCACAGGGGGCGAGGAGCCCCAGCATTTT.

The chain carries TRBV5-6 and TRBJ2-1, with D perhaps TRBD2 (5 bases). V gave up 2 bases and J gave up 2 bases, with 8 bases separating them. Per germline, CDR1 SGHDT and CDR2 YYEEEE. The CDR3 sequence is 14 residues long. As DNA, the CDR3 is TGTGCCAGCAGCTTTAGCGTGGCCTACAATGAGCAGTTCTTC. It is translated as CASSFSVAYNEQFF.

The CDR3 is CASSLSGKVKLFF. The CDR3 DNA reads TGTGCCAGCAGTTTATCGGGGAAGGTGAAACTGTTTTTT. J is TRBJ1-4 and V is TRBV28; no clear D. From germline, CDR1 is MDHEN and CDR2 SYDVKM. The CDR3 runs to 13 residues. The germline V and J ends were trimmed by 1 base and 11 bases, with 11 bases remaining between them.

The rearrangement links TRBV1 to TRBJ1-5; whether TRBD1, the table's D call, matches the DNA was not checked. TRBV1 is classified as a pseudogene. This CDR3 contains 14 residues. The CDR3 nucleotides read TGCACCAGCAGCCAAGCCAGGGGTAATCAGCCCCAGCATTTT. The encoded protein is CTSSQARGNQPQHF.

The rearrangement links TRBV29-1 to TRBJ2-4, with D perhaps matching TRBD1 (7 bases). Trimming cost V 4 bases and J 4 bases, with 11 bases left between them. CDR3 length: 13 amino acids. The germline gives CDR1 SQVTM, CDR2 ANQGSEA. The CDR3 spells CSVVGGQKNIQYF. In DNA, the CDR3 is TGCAGCGTTGTGGGGGGACAGAAAAACATTCAGTACTTC.

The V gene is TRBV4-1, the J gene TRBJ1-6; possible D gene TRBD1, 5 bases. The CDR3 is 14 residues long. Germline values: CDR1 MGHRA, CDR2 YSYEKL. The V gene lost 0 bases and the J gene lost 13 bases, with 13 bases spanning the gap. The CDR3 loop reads CASSQDPGGLPLHF. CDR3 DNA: TGCGCCAGCAGCCAAGATCCGGGGGGTTTGCCCCTCCACTTT.